This T cell receptor (beta chain) was identified during a study of blood T cell repertoires in COVID-19 (TCRdb year 2020). Background for the entire study: Samples covering the acute and convalescent phases of COVID-19 were provided by collaborators in the United States, Italy and Spain. The material from the prospective study consisted of cDNA or gDNA derived from T cells, B-cell-depleted T cells, or PBMCs. The dataset comprised deeply sampled blood TCRbeta repertoires from subjects exposed to, actively infected with, or recovered from COVID-19. A freely available public database, intended as a resource for researchers studying the immune response to SARS-CoV-2, is where the repertoires were released. The samples were drawn from two sources: the first 160 participants of the ongoing ImmuneRACE study, and 950 to 1,500 subjects contributed by 6 global collaborators. The sample metadata nearly always contained a de-identified subject ID, COVID-19 status, age in years and sex. Where HLA class I and class II types were available, the types were taken from metadata supplied by the sample provider, not from assay-based typing. Results and caveats for the whole study, not just this receptor: The quantity of clinical and demographic metadata differed by source and by participant and was supplied without curation.

In Seattle, one collaborating source enrolled patients while the infection was active and tracked those patients longitudinally over the course of disease. The collaborating institutions used their own protocols to collect whole blood in K2EDTA tubes. For TCRbeta analysis, collaborator samples were shipped as frozen whole blood, as isolated PBMCs, or as DNA extracted from either sample type. The CDR3, cysteine through phenylalanine, is 16 amino acids long. Here the CDR3 DNA is all that survives: 48 bases in frame from base 1. Sequences LNHDA (CDR1) and SQIVND (CDR2) are obtained from the germline V gene (reference sequence). Relative to germline, V is 2 bases shorter and J is 4 bases shorter, with 15 bases between their ends. In regard to this clone: What antigen it recognizes has not been identified. No base-level quality is on record; no much larger clone is a single base apart.

TCRbeta CDR3 regions were amplified from genomic DNA using the immunoSEQ Assay, a bias-controlled multiplex PCR. The authors processed their data as follows. Nucleated cell counts per sample were estimated from amplification of reference gene primers within the assay. To quantify the absolute abundance of each unique TCRbeta CDR3 rearrangement, sequence reads were collapsed and filtered. For each sample, productive Simpson clonality was calculated by taking the square root of Simpson's diversity index across productive rearrangements. TCRdb provides this immuneACCESS table in a form limited to in-frame rearrangements. Some clones are lacking; in checked studies, under half of them reflect an unresolved V gene, and why the rest are absent is not known. D and trimming were read from the DNA, whereas the V and J calls and clone size are those reported in that table. This sample is represented by around 460,000 clones; 70% to 90% of them were singletons. Clones ranked in the top ten supply 0.65% to 1% of the sample.

Sequenced: peripheral blood. This TCR was sampled from a young man with COVID-19, enrolled during active disease. The V and J genes are TRBV19 and TRBJ1-5; the D gene is perhaps TRBD1, on 5 matching bases. The nucleotide sequence is given as TGTGCCAGTAGTATATTTGGGCAGGGCCCTAATCAGCCCCAGCATTTT. This gives the protein CASSIFGQGPNQPQHF.